This T cell receptor (beta chain) was sequenced for a study of blood T cell repertoires in COVID-19. Study-wide background: The United States, Italy and Spain provided the acute and convalescent COVID-19 samples. PBMCs, B-cell-depleted T cells, or T cells were the source of the cDNA or gDNA that made up the material.

Authors' data handling: Quantification of nucleated cells was approximated via reference gene primer amplification. Generated by immunoSEQ multiplex PCR, the TCRdb table keeps only in-frame clones and is missing some. V and J calls and clone size come straight from that table; D and trimming were deduced from the DNA. The sample lists 300,000 to 350,000 clones, around 86% seen once, with about 6% in the top ten. During active infection, Seattle patients enrolled and were then monitored through disease. V was clipped by 0 bases and J by 2 bases; unmatched bases: 2. Germline CDR1 reads MNHEY; CDR2 reads SVGAGI. The CDR3 covers 15 residues.

The material sequenced was peripheral blood. This chain connects TRBV6-5 to TRBJ2-7, with TRBD1 matching over 9 bases. The origin of this receptor is a woman between 50 and 59 years old with COVID-19, enrolled during active disease. DNA for the CDR3: TGTGCCAGCAGTTACTCGGGACAGGGACCCTACGAGCAGTACTTC. Amino acids: CASSYSGQGPYEQYF.